This note documents a single T cell receptor (beta chain) sequence. What it binds is unknown. MiXCR, run by TCRdb on the 5' RACE reads, gives a single entry per CDR3 protein. Of about 160,000 distinct CDR3 sequences detected, 18% appear once; the ten largest clones hold over 7%. Germline CDR1 and CDR2: SEHNR and FQNEAQ (reference sequence). The CDR3 runs to 15 residues. V was clipped by 5 bases and J by 3 bases; unmatched bases: 6. This entry belongs to a study of CD8 T cells in ankylosing spondylitis. Study-wide points: Significant enrichment of disease-linked clones was reported in matched ankylosing spondylitis synovial fluid.

This chain links TRBV7-9 with TRBJ2-7, with 11 bases aligning to TRBD1. The sequenced material came from blood, either unsorted or a sorted T cell fraction (not recorded which). The receptor's source is a male donor with ankylosing spondylitis or in good health (not recorded which). For the CDR3, the DNA is TGTGCCAGCAGCCGGCCGGGACAGGGGGGCTACGAGCAGTACTTC. Protein: CASSRPGQGGYEQYF.